Sequencing of this TCR beta chain was carried out in a study of identical twins. The germline V gene encodes CDR1 ENHRY and CDR2 SYGVKD. V gave up 11 bases and J gave up 1 base, with 11 bases separating them. The CDR3 is 12 residues long. Unique molecular identifiers were present on the cDNA, which also gained a universal primer site by template switching. TCRdb redid the calling of the 5' RACE reads with MiXCR, one entry per CDR3 protein. This sample yields over 550,000 distinct CDR3 sequences, of which just over 7% are seen a single time; 1.6% belongs to the top ten. In the case of this clonotype: What it binds is not known.

Study-wide results and caveats: Twins' excess sharing was less marked for out-of-frame beta sequences. Models underestimated out-of-frame TCR alpha sharing in monozygotic twins. Fewer insertions were carried by abundant cord blood beta clonotypes, but none was seen in memory repertoires.

A further study also used this sample, focusing on yellow fever vaccine responses in identical twins.

Sequenced input: PBMCs. V gene TRBV10-3 combines with J gene TRBJ1-1; TRBD1 is a possible D gene (5 bases). This receptor was obtained from a woman aged 18-29 years in good health. In nucleotides, the CDR3 is TGTGCCGCAAAGGGACCGAACACTGAAGCTTTCTTT. Amino acids: CAAKGPNTEAFF.